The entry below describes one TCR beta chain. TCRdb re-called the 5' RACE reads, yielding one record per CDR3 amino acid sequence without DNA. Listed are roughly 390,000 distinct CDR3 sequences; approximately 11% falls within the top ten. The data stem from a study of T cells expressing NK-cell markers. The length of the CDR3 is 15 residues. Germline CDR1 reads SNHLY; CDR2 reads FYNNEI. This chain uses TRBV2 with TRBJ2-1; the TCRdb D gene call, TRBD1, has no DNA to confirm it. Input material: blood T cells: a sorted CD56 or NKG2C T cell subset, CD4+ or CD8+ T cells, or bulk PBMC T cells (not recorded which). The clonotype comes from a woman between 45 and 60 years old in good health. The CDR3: CASSSRAGRNNEQFF.